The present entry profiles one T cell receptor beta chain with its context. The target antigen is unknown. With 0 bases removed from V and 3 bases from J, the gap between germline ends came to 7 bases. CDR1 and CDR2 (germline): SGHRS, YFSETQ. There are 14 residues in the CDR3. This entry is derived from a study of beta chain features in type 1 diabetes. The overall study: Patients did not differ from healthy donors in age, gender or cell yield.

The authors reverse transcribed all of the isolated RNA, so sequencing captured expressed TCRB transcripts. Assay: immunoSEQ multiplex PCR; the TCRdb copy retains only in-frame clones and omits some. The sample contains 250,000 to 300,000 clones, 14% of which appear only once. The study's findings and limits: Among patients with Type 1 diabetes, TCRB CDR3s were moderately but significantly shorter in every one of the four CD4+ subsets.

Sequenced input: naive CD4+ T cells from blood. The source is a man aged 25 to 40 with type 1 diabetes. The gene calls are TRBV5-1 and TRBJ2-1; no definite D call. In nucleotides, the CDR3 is TGCGCCAGCAGCTTGGAGCCTCTCTACAATGAGCAGTTCTTC. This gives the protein CASSLEPLYNEQFF.